Shown below are 18 T cell receptor beta chains from a single sample sequenced in a study of T cells after yellow fever vaccination. TCRdb used MiXCR to reprocess the 5' RACE reads, holding one entry per CDR3 protein. This sample carries some 320,000 distinct CDR3 sequences, about 8.7% of them seen once, and the ten largest clones take about 20%. Material: PBMCs, obtained on the day of the first yellow fever vaccination. The receptors were gathered from a man younger than 35 who received the YFV17D yellow fever vaccine.

The J gene is TRBJ2-1, the V gene TRBV20-1; D possibly corresponds to TRBD1 (6 bases). The ends were cut back, 6 bases at V and 4 bases at J, with 10 bases in the middle. CDR3 size: 12 residues. Germline CDR1 is DFQATT and CDR2 is SNEGSKA (reference sequence). The chain's CDR3 is CSAMDSYNEQFF. CDR3 bases: TGCAGTGCCATGGACAGTTACAATGAGCAGTTCTTC.

Ten or more counts support this clonotype. The V gene is TRBV5-1, the J gene TRBJ2-5, with no clear D. The germline gives CDR1 SGHRS, CDR2 YFSETQ. V lost 0 bases and J 5 bases, leaving 8 bases between the germline ends. This CDR3 has 13 residues. This CDR3 reads CASSLGGPETQYF. Here the CDR3 DNA reads TGCGCCAGCAGCTTGGGCGGTCCGGAGACCCAGTACTTC.

This CDR3 is CSAHLPGADYEQYF. In DNA, the CDR3 is TGCAGTGCGCACCTGCCCGGGGCAGACTACGAGCAGTACTTC. The V call is TRBV20-1, the J call TRBJ2-7; D might be TRBD1 or TRBD2, each matching 5 bases. The CDR3 runs 14 residues. Germline lookup yields CDR1 DFQATT and CDR2 SNEGSKA (reference sequence). V was trimmed by 6 bases and J by 3 bases, leaving 18 bases between them.

This clonotype was found a few times. The chain is built from TRBV6-1 and TRBJ1-2; the D gene is possibly TRBD1 (6 bases). With 6 bases removed from V and 7 bases from J, the gap between germline ends came to 18 bases. The CDR3 sequence is 14 residues long. The V gene's germline CDR1 is MNHNS and CDR2 SASEGT. CDR3 loop: CASRLDTGGSGYTF. The CDR3 DNA is TGTGCCAGCAGACTAGACACGGGGGGCTCTGGCTACACCTTC.

This clonotype has a count of ten or more. The V call is TRBV29-1, the J call TRBJ2-5, with a tentative D call TRBD1 (5 bases). The V gene's germline CDR1 is SQVTM and CDR2 ANQGSEA. V was shortened by 3 bases and J by 5 bases, with 13 bases between the two germline ends. The length of the CDR3 is 13 residues. CDR3 nucleotide sequence: TGCAGCGTTGAGTTAGACAGATCGGAGACCCAGTACTTC. Translating it yields CSVELDRSETQYF.

The chain uses TRBV5-1 and TRBJ2-5; 9 bases align to TRBD2. The CDR3 consists of 16 residues. The J segment lost 1 base and the V segment lost 2 bases, leaving 6 bases of the junction unmatched. Germline loops: CDR1 SGHRS, CDR2 YFSETQ. The CDR3 sequence: CASSFGLAWSQETQYF. Written as DNA, the CDR3 is TGCGCCAGCAGCTTTGGACTAGCGTGGTCCCAAGAGACCCAGTACTTC.

This clonotype was picked up many times. The V gene is TRBV20-1, the J gene TRBJ1-5; possibly TRBD1 for D (6 bases). CDR1 DFQATT and CDR2 SNEGSKA come from the germline V gene (reference sequence). This CDR3 is 13 amino acids long. V was pared by 6 bases and J by 7 bases, with 16 bases between. In nucleotides, the CDR3 is TGCAGTGCAAAGATACAGGGTGAGCAGCCCCAGCATTTT. Translated, it gives CSAKIQGEQPQHF.

This clonotype was found a few times. The CDR3, as DNA: TGCGCCAGCAGCTTGACTCGGACCGCCTCGCGGTCCGAGCAGTACTTC. Translated: CASSLTRTASRSEQYF. The gene calls are TRBV5-1 and TRBJ2-7; D is unresolved. The CDR3 runs to 16 residues. The V end lost 1 base, the J end lost 6 bases, and 20 bases lay between the germline ends. From germline, CDR1 is SGHRS and CDR2 YFSETQ.

The table lists this clonotype with a few counts. The chain is built from TRBV7-3 and TRBJ2-7; either TRBD1 or TRBD2 may fit D (6 bases each). CDR1 and CDR2 (germline): SGHTA, FQGTGA. The CDR3 loop spans 14 amino acids. V shed 5 bases and J shed 0 bases, with 11 bases lying between them. The CDR3: CASSVGGGSYEQYF. CDR3 nucleotides: TGTGCCAGCAGCGTTGGAGGGGGCTCCTACGAGCAGTACTTC.

In its sample, this clonotype was seen a few times. The chain employs TRBV3-1 and TRBJ2-4; the match to TRBD1 covers 7 bases. The V gene's germline CDR1 is LGHDT and CDR2 YNNKEL (reference sequence). With V trimmed by 5 bases and J by 6 bases, 10 bases remained unmatched. The CDR3 spans 15 residues. The CDR3, as DNA: TGTGCCAGCAGCAAGGGAACAGGGGTACGAAACATTCAGTACTTC. Translation gives CASSKGTGVRNIQYF. The full variable domain, with the rest looked up from reference TRBV3-1 and TRBJ2-4, is DTAVSQTPKYLVTQMGNDKSIKCEQNLGHDTMYWYKQDSKKFLKIMFSYNNKELIINETVPNRFSPKSPDKAHLNLHINSLELGDSAVYFCASSKGTGVRNIQYFGAGTRLSVL.

V usage is TRBV18 and J usage is TRBJ2-3; perhaps TRBD1 as D (6 bases). Trimming removed 4 bases from V and 4 bases from J, with 12 bases in between. The CDR3 is 14 residues long. Germline V CDR1 and CDR2: KGHSH, LQKENI. The CDR3 DNA reads TGTGCCAGCTCACGGACAGAGAGGCCAGATACGCAGTATTTT. Protein sequence: CASSRTERPDTQYF. The variable domain in full, completed from reference TRBV18 and TRBJ2-3, reads NAGVMQNPRHLVRRRGQEARLRCSPMKGHSHVYWYRQLPEEGLKFMVYLQKENIIDESGMPKERFSAEFPKEGPSILRIQQVVRGDSAAYFCASSRTERPDTQYFGPGTRLTVL.

J is TRBJ2-2 and V is TRBV29-1; 7 bases agree with TRBD1. Per germline, CDR1 SQVTM and CDR2 ANQGSEA. The J segment lost 6 bases and the V segment lost 5 bases, leaving 3 bases of the junction unmatched. This CDR3 has 12 amino acids. The CDR3 protein is CSVPGGPGELFF. CDR3 nucleotide sequence: TGCAGCGTTCCAGGGGGTCCCGGGGAGCTGTTTTTT.

This clonotype was observed a few times. The chain employs TRBV28 and TRBJ2-1; TRBD1 aligns across 11 bases. This CDR3 contains 15 residues. Germline CDR1 is MDHEN and CDR2 is SYDVKM. J lost 9 bases, V lost 1 base, and 5 bases had no gene match. The CDR3 DNA reads TGTGCCAGCAGTTTATTAGGACAGGGGGCCAGTGAGCAGTTCTTC. Translated: CASSLLGQGASEQFF.

This rearrangement joins TRBV12-3 or TRBV12-4 to TRBJ1-2, with D uncertain. Trimming cost V 2 bases and J 4 bases, with 23 bases left between them. CDR3 length equals 18 residues. The CDR3 DNA is TGTGCCAGCAGTTTAAACTGGTGGGCTTCGGGGAAAATCTATGGCTACACCTTC. Translated: CASSLNWWASGKIYGYTF.

V is TRBV4-1 and J is TRBJ2-7, with 7 nucleotides matching TRBD1. V lost 5 bases to trimming and J lost 4 bases; unmatched junction nucleotides: 8. CDR1 is MGHRA and CDR2 is YSYEKL in the germline V gene. CDR3 size: 14 residues. CDR3 loop: CASSVRDREYEQYF. As DNA, the CDR3 is TGCGCCAGCAGCGTAAGAGACAGGGAATACGAGCAGTACTTC.

The rearrangement links TRBV6-1 to TRBJ2-7; 7 bases map to TRBD1. With 5 bases clipped from V and 0 bases from J, the junction kept 7 bases outside the gene matches. The CDR3 is made up of 15 amino acids. Germline values: CDR1 MNHNS, CDR2 SASEGT. CDR3 residues: CASSKGQLSSYEQYF. CDR3 DNA sequence: TGTGCCAGCAGTAAGGGACAGCTGAGCTCCTACGAGCAGTACTTC.

In its sample, this clonotype was seen a few times. V gene TRBV5-6 combines with J gene TRBJ2-2; D unresolved. CDR1 and CDR2 from the germline V gene are SGHDT and YYEEEE. CDR3 length: 13 residues. The V end was cut by 3 bases, the J end by 8 bases, with 11 bases between. CDR3 nucleotides: TGTGCCAGCAGCTCAACAGAGCAGGGGGAGCTGTTTTTT. This gives the protein CASSSTEQGELFF.

This CDR3 is CASSLSNDRDTGYTF. The CDR3 bases are TGTGCCAGCAGCTTATCTAACGACAGGGATACAGGCTACACCTTC. V and J are TRBV7-2 and TRBJ1-2, with 7 bases aligning to TRBD1. The CDR3 spans 15 residues. The V gene's germline CDR1 is SGHTA and CDR2 FQGNSA. Trimming removed 2 bases from V and 8 bases from J; junction bases left unmatched: 11. The variable domain in full, completed from reference TRBV7-2 and TRBJ1-2, reads GAGVSQSPSNKVTEKGKDVELRCDPISGHTALYWYRQSLGQGLEFLIYFQGNSAPDKSGLPSDRFSAERTGGSVSTLTIQRTQQEDSAVYLCASSLSNDRDTGYTFGSGTRLTVV.